The 5 T cell receptor beta chains in this list originate from one sample, sequenced in a study of T cell changes during pregnancy in multiple sclerosis. Sequencing used immunoSEQ multiplex PCR; TCRdb keeps in-frame clones, though not all of them. The table includes around 69,000 clones, around 92% detected once. Sequencing used peripheral blood, obtained in the first trimester of pregnancy. The receptor set was obtained from a female donor with multiple sclerosis, enrolled in a pregnancy study.

This clone was seen just once. J is TRBJ2-7 and V is TRBV7-9; 8 nucleotides line up with TRBD1. Germline-derived CDR1 and CDR2 are SEHNR and FQNEAQ (reference sequence). This CDR3 has 13 residues. V shed 6 bases, J shed 4 bases, and the junction held 5 bases outside the gene matches. CDR3 DNA: TGTGCCAGCAGGCAGGGGGCCGGTTACGAGCAGTACTTC. Translating gives CASRQGAGYEQYF.

The rearrangement uses TRBV29-1 and TRBJ2-5, with D maybe TRBD2 (6 bases). The assigned J gene may be wrong: the sequence end matches TRBJ2-7 better. The CDR3 has 15 residues. CDR1 and CDR2 from the germline V gene are SQVTM and ANQGSEA. CDR3 loop: CSVESGREGLHEQYF. CDR3 DNA: TGCAGCGTTGAGTCGGGGCGGGAAGGCCTCCACGAGCAGTACTTC.

This rearrangement joins TRBV28 to TRBJ1-1; TRBD1 is a possible D gene (6 bases). Trimming shortened V by 2 bases and J by 4 bases, and 11 bases separated the two germline ends. There are 14 residues in the CDR3. CDR1 MDHEN and CDR2 SYDVKM come from the germline V gene. The CDR3 spells CASSLIHRVTEAFF. DNA for the CDR3: TGTGCCAGCAGTTTAATTCACAGGGTCACTGAAGCTTTCTTT.

The chain combines TRBV9 with TRBJ1-3, with 7 bases that match TRBD1. The CDR3 is 14 residues long. Germline V lookup: CDR1 SGDLS, CDR2 YYNGEE. V gave up 4 bases and J gave up 1 base; unmatched junction bases: 2. The chain's CDR3 is CASSKTGSGNTIYF. The DNA of the CDR3 is TGTGCCAGCAGCAAGACAGGGTCTGGAAACACCATATATTTT.

The rearrangement links TRBV12-5 to TRBJ1-1, with D tentatively TRBD1 (6 bases). The V and J ends lost 4 bases and 3 bases respectively, with 12 bases between them. Germline loops: CDR1 LGHNT, CDR2 FRNRAP. This CDR3 region has 14 residues. The CDR3 DNA reads as TGTGCTAGTGGTTCCAGGGGTTTGGACACTGAAGCTTTCTTT. It yields the protein CASGSRGLDTEAFF. Based on the CDR3 plus reference TRBV12-5 and TRBJ1-1, the full variable domain is DARVTQTPRHKVTEMGQEVTMRCQPILGHNTVFWYRQTMMQGLELLAYFRNRAPLDDSGMPKDRFSAEMPDATLATLKIQPSEPRDSAVYFCASGSRGLDTEAFFGQGTRLTVV.